This entry concerns a single T cell receptor (beta chain). The germline CDR1 and CDR2 sequences are LNHNV and YYDKDF (reference sequence). There are 16 residues in the CDR3. The V gene lost 5 bases and the J gene lost 0 bases, with 14 bases spanning the gap. The data derive from a study of blood T cells in healthy people across ages. With a J-beta primer mix and a sample-barcoded 5' primer, a second PCR ran about 7 to 12 cycles. TCRdb redid the calling of the 5' RACE reads with MiXCR, one entry per CDR3 protein. The table shows about 400,000 distinct CDR3 sequences, with approximately 51% occurring only once. Every sample yielded at least 6.5 million isolated PBMCs.

Sequencing was carried out using blood. This sequence joins TRBV15 and TRBJ1-3; no clear D. This TCR was recovered from a man in his 60s in good health. The CDR3 protein is CATSEGGGSSGNTIYF. The CDR3, as DNA: TGTGCCACCAGCGAGGGCGGTGGCAGCTCTGGAAACACCATATATTTT. Filled out from reference TRBV15 and TRBJ1-3, the complete variable domain reads DAMVIQNPRYQVTQFGKPVTLSCSQTLNHNVMYWYQQKSSQAPKLLFHYYDKDFNNEADTPDNFQSRRPNTSFCFLDIRSPGLGDTAMYLCATSEGGGSSGNTIYFGEGSWLTVV.